This TCR beta chain was captured in a study of T cell responses to AZD1222 COVID-19 vaccine. The V end lost 4 bases, the J end lost 4 bases, and 13 bases lay between the germline ends. CDR1 is SGHAT and CDR2 is FQNNGV in the germline V gene. The CDR3 is made up of 14 amino acids. Only in-frame clones appear in the TCRdb table, and some are missing; sequencing was by immunoSEQ multiplex PCR. The repertoire has over 95,000 clones, about 89% of them found once; the top ten carry 7.5% to 9.5%. Sample: peripheral blood, taken 28 days after the second AZD1222 dose. This rearrangement joins TRBV11-2 to TRBJ1-2; the D is unclear. The receptor's source is an adult who received the AZD1222 COVID-19 vaccine. The CDR3 protein is CASSSSGGTYGYTF. The CDR3 DNA sequence: TGTGCCAGCAGCTCATCGGGCGGAACCTATGGCTACACCTTC.